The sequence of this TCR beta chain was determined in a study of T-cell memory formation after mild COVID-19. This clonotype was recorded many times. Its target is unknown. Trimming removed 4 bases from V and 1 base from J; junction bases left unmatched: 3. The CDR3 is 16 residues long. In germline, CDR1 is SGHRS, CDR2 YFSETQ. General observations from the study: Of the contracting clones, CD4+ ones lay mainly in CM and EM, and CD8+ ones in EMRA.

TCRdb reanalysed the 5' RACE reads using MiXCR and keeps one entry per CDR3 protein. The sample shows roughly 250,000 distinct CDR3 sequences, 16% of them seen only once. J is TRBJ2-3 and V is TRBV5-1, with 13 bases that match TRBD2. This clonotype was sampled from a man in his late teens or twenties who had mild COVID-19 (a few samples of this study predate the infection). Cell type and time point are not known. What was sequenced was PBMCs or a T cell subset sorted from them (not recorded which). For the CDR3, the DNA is TGCGCCAGCAGCCCCGGACTAGCGGGGGGCACAGATACGCAGTATTTT. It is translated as CASSPGLAGGTDTQYF.